This paragraph reports one TCR beta chain. The source of the sample is a study of blood T cell repertoires in COVID-19. The overall study: The study drew acute and convalescent COVID-19 samples from the United States, Italy and Spain. Nucleic acid was either cDNA or gDNA, and it came from T cells, B-cell-depleted T cells, or PBMCs.

Cohort 3 recovery required two negative PCRs, clearance, or symptom resolution. In the source study's methods: Counts of nucleated cells, estimated from reference gene primer amplification, were obtained. Clones were read by immunoSEQ multiplex PCR, and TCRdb kept only the in-frame ones, dropping some. V, J and clone size are those of that table, while D and trimming were read from the DNA. The sample has a few hundred thousand clones, about nine tenths seen once. The sample was PBMCs or T cells enriched from blood (not recorded which). This sequence was found in a woman aged 40 to 50 who had recovered from COVID-19.

CDR3 sequence (DNA): TGTGCCAGCAGCGGGACAGGAACTAACTATGGCTACACCTTC. Translated: CASSGTGTNYGYTF. The chain recombines TRBV9 with TRBJ1-2; 7 bases map to TRBD1. The CDR3 consists of 14 residues. V dropped 3 bases and J dropped 0; count of bases not matched to a gene: 2. Germline-derived CDR1 and CDR2 are SGDLS and YYNGEE.